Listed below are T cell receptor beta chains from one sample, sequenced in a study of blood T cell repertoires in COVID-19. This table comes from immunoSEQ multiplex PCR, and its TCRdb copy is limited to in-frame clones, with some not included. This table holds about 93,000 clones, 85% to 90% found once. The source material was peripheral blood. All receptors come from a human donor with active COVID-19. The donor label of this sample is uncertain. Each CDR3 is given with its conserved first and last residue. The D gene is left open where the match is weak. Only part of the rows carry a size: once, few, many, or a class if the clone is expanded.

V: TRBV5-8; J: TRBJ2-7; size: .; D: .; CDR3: CASSLVRSYEQYF; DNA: TGTGCCAGCAGCTTGGTCAGATCCTACGAGCAGTACTTC
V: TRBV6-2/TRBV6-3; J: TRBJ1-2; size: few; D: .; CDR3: CASSYLRQTYGYTF; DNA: TGTGCCAGCAGTTACCTCCGACAGACCTATGGCTACACCTTC
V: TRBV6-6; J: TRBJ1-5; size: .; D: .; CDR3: CASRTTDHSNQPQHF; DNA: TGTGCCAGCAGGACTACAGATCATAGCAATCAGCCCCAGCATTTT
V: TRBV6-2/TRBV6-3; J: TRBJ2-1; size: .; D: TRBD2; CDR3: CASSELPLAGGNNEQFF; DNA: TGTGCCAGCAGCGAACTACCTCTAGCGGGGGGGAACAATGAGCAGTTCTTC
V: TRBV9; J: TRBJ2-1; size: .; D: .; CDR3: CASTSRGYEQFF; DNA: TGTGCCAGCACCTCACGTGGCTATGAGCAGTTCTTC
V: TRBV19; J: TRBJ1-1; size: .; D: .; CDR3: CASTFSGKGGTEAFF; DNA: TGTGCCAGTACCTTCTCCGGGAAAGGGGGCACTGAAGCTTTCTTT
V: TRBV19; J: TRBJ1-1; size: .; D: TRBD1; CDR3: CASRGTGGAFF; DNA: TGTGCCAGTAGAGGGACAGGGGGGGCTTTCTTT
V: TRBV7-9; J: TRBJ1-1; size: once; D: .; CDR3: CASRLGGSAEAFF; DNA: TGTGCCAGCAGACTCGGGGGGTCGGCTGAAGCTTTCTTT
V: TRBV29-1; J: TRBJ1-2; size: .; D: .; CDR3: CSVDETANYGYTF; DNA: TGCAGCGTTGATGAGACAGCTAACTATGGCTACACCTTC
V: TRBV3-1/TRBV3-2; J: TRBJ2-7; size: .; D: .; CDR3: CASSHLLQGPSYEQYF; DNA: TGTGCCAGCAGCCATTTACTACAGGGACCCTCCTACGAGCAGTACTTC
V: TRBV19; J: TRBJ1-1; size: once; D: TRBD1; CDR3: CASSEILGTGDEAFF; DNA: TGTGCCAGTAGTGAAATTCTCGGGACAGGGGATGAAGCTTTCTTT
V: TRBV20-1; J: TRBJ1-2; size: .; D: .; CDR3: CSASRQGGWNGYTF; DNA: TGCAGTGCTAGTAGGCAGGGCGGATGGAATGGCTACACCTTC
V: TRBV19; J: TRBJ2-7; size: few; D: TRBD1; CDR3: CASSRPGQGAYEQYF; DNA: TGTGCCAGTAGTAGACCGGGACAGGGGGCCTACGAGCAGTACTTC
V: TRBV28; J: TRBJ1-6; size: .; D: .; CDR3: CASSFGNSPLHF; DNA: TGTGCCAGCAGTTTCGGGAACTCACCCCTCCACTTT
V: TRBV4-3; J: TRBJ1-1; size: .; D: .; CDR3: CASSQGEGGDTEAFF; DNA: TGCGCCAGCAGCCAAGGTGAGGGGGGGGACACTGAAGCTTTCTTT
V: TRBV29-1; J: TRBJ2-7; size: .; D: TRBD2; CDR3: CSVFLAVANEQYF; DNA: TGCAGCGTTTTCCTAGCGGTGGCTAACGAGCAGTACTTC
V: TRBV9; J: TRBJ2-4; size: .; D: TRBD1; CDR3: CASSYGQGLRGTIQYF; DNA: TGTGCCAGCAGCTATGGACAGGGCCTCCGGGGTACCATTCAGTACTTC
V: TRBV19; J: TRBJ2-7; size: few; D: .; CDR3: CASSTPSGRFRTYEQYF; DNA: TGTGCCAGTAGTACGCCAAGTGGCCGATTCCGAACCTACGAGCAGTACTTC
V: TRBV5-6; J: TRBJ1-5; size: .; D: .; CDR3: CASSLGQRSNQPQHF; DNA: TGTGCCAGCAGCTTGGGCCAGAGGAGCAATCAGCCCCAGCATTTT
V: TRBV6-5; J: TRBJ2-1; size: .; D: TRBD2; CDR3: CASIYSGGQSYNEQFF; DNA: TGTGCCAGCATTTATAGCGGGGGGCAGTCCTACAATGAGCAGTTCTTC
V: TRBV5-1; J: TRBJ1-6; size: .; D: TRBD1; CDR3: CASSSGQGNSPLHF; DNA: TGCGCCAGCAGCTCGGGACAGGGAAATTCACCCCTCCACTTT
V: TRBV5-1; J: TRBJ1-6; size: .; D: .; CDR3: CASSLASIFYSPLHF; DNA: TGCGCCAGCAGCTTGGCGAGCATATTCTATTCACCCCTCCACTTT
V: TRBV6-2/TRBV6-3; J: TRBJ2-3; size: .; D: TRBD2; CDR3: CASSGRLAGGGDTQYF; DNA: TGTGCCAGCAGTGGCCGACTAGCGGGGGGAGGCGATACGCAGTATTTT
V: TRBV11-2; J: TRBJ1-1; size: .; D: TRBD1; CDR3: CASGEDRVTEAFF; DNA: TGTGCCAGCGGGGAAGACAGGGTGACTGAAGCTTTCTTT
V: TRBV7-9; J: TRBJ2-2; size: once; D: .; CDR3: CASSSRKGVDGTGELFF; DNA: TGTGCCAGCAGCTCTCGAAAGGGGGTGGACGGGACCGGGGAGCTGTTTTTT
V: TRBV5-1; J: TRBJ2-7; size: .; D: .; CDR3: CASSWMETVITYEQYF; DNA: TGCGCCAGCAGCTGGATGGAGACCGTTATAACCTACGAGCAGTACTTC
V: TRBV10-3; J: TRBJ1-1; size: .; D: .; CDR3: CAISRRGDDTEAFF; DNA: TGTGCCATCAGCCGACGGGGTGACGACACTGAAGCTTTCTTT
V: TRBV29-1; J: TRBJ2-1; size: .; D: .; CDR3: CSVPFAGAYNEQFF; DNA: TGCAGCGTGCCCTTTGCGGGGGCATACAATGAGCAGTTCTTC
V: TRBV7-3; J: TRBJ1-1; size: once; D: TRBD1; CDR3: CASSPSTGTGTEAFF; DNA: TGTGCCAGCAGCCCGTCGACAGGGACGGGCACTGAAGCTTTCTTT
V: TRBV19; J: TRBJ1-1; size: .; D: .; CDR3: CASSITGTRNTEAFF; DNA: TGTGCCAGTAGTATAACCGGGACACGGAACACTGAAGCTTTCTTT
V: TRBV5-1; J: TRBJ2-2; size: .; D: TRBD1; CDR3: CASQPGGNTGELFF; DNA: TGCGCCAGTCAACCAGGGGGGAACACCGGGGAGCTGTTTTTT
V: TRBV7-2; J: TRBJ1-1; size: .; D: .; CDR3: CASSQGDRAFF; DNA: TGTGCCAGCAGCCAAGGGGATAGGGCTTTCTTT
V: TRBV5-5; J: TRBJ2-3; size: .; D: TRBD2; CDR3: CASSSGLATDTQYF; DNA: TGTGCCAGCAGCTCCGGACTAGCCACAGATACGCAGTATTTT
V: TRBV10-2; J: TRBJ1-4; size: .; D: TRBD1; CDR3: CASSGLDRDEKLFF; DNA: TGCGCCAGCAGTGGATTGGACAGGGATGAAAAACTGTTTTTT
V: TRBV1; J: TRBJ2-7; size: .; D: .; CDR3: CTSSLRQGGIEQYF; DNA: TGCACCAGCAGCCTGCGACAGGGGGGAATAGAGCAGTACTTC
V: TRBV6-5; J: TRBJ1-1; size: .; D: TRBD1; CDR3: CASGMQGGNTEAFF; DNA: TGTGCCAGCGGTATGCAGGGGGGGAACACTGAAGCTTTCTTT
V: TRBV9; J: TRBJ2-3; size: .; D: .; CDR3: CASSSSQVYFADTQYF; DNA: TGTGCCAGCAGCTCCTCGCAGGTATATTTTGCAGATACGCAGTATTTT
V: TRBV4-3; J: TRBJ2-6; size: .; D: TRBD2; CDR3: CASSQAGGIGANVLTF; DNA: TGCGCCAGCAGCCAAGCGGGGGGAATTGGGGCCAACGTCCTGACTTTC
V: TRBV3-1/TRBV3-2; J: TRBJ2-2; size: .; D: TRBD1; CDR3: CASSQRDRGTGELFF; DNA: TGTGCCAGCAGCCAAAGGGACAGGGGCACCGGGGAGCTGTTTTTT
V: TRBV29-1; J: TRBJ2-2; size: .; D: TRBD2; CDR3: CSVELAGGPPGELFF; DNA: TGCAGCGTTGAACTAGCGGGGGGGCCCCCCGGGGAGCTGTTTTTT
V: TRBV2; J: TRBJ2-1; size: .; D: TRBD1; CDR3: CASSEPLRQGGYNEQFF; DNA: TGTGCCAGCAGTGAACCCCTAAGACAGGGGGGGTACAATGAGCAGTTCTTC
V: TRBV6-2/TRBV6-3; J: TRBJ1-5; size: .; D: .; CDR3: CASSFLRGVLGQPQHF; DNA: TGTGCCAGCAGTTTCCTCAGGGGCGTACTGGGTCAGCCCCAGCATTTT
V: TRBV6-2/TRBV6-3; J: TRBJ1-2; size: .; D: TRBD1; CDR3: CASSPWTGFLFHGYTF; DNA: TGTGCCAGCAGTCCGTGGACAGGGTTCTTGTTCCATGGCTACACCTTC
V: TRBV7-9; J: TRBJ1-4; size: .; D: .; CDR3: CASSFGTSNEKLFF; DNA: TGTGCCAGCAGCTTTGGGACATCAAATGAAAAACTGTTTTTT
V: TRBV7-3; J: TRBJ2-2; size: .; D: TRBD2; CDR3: CASSPNGGRNTGELFF; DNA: TGTGCCAGCAGCCCAAACGGGGGGAGAAACACCGGGGAGCTGTTTTTT
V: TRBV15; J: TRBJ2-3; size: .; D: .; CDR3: CATSGQRADTQYF; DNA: TGTGCCACCAGCGGACAGAGAGCAGATACGCAGTATTTT
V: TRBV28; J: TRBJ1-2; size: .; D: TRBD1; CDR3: CASRSTGVWNYGYTF; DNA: TGTGCCAGCAGATCTACAGGGGTGTGGAACTATGGCTACACCTTC
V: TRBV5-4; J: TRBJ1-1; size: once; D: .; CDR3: CASSLPGDTEAFF; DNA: TGTGCCAGCAGCTTGCCGGGGGACACTGAAGCTTTCTTT